This T cell receptor (beta chain) was documented in a study of CD8 T cells in ankylosing spondylitis. Many counts were recorded for this clonotype. The CDR3 totals 12 residues. Germline V gives CDR1 DFQATT, CDR2 SNEGSKA (reference sequence). J gave up 0 bases and V 5 bases, and 0 bases lay outside the gene matches. TCRdb ran MiXCR on the 5' RACE reads and lists one entry per CDR3 protein. The sample has roughly 86,000 distinct CDR3 sequences, 7.5% to 9% seen once. The V gene is TRBV20-1, the J gene TRBJ1-1, with 7 nucleotides matching TRBD1. The sequence was collected from a male donor with ankylosing spondylitis or in good health (not recorded which). The sequenced material came from blood, either unsorted or a sorted T cell fraction (not recorded which). CDR3 DNA: TGCAGTGCTGGGACAGTGAACACTGAAGCTTTCTTT. The encoded protein is CSAGTVNTEAFF.